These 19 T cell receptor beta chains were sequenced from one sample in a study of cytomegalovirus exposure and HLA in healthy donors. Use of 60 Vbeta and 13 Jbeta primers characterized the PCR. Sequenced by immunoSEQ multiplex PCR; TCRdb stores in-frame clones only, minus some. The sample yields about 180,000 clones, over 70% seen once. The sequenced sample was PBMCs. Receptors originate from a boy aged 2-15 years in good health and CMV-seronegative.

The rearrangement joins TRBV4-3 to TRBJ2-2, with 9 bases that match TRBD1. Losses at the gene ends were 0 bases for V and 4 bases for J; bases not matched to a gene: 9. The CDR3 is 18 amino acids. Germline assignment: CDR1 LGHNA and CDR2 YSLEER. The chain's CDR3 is CASSQESRGQGSTGELFF. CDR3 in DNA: TGCGCCAGCAGCCAAGAGAGTAGAGGACAGGGGTCCACCGGGGAGCTGTTTTTT.

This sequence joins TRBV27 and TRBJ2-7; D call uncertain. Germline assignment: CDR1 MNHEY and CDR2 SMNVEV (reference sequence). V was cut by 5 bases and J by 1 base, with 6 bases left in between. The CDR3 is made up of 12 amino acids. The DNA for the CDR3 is TGTGCCAGCAGTCCCAATTCCTACGAGCAGTACTTC. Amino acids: CASSPNSYEQYF.

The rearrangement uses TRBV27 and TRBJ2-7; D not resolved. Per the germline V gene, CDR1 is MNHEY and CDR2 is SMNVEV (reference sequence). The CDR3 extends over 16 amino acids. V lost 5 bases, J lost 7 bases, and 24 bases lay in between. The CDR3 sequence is CASSPAHDGDTKEQYF. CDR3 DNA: TGTGCCAGCAGTCCAGCCCATGACGGTGATACTAAGGAGCAGTACTTC.

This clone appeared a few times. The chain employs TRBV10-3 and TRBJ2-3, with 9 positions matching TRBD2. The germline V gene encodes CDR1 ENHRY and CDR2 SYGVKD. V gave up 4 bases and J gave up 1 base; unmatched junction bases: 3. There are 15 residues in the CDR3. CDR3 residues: CAISGGGVGTDTQYF. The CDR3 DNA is TGTGCCATCAGTGGCGGGGGGGTGGGCACAGATACGCAGTATTTT.

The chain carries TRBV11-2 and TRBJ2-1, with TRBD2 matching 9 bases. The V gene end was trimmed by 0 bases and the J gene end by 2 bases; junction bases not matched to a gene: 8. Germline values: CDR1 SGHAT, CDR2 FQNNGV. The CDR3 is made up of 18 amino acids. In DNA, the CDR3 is TGTGCCAGCAGCTTAGATTTCCCGCCTAGCGGGGCCTACAATGAGCAGTTCTTC. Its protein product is CASSLDFPPSGAYNEQFF.

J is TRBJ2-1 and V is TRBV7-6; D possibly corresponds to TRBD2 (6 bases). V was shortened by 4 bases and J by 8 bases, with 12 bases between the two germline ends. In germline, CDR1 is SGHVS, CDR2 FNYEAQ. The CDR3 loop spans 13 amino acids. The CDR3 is CASSSPGGHEQFF. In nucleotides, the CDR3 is TGTGCCAGCAGCTCCCCCGGGGGACATGAGCAGTTCTTC. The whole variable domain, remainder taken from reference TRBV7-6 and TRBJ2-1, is GAGVSQSPRYKVTKRGQDVALRCDPISGHVSLYWYRQALGQGPEFLTYFNYEAQQDKSGLPNDRFSAERPEGSISTLTIQRTEQRDSAMYRCASSSPGGHEQFFGPGTRLTVL.

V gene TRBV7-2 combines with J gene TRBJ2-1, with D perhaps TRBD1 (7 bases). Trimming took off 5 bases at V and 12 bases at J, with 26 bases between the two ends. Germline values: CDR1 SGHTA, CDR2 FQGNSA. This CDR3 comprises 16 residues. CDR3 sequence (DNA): TGTGCCAGCAGCCCCGGAGGGGGCCTCCTCCGTCGGGGGCAGTTCTTC. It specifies CASSPGGGLLRRGQFF.

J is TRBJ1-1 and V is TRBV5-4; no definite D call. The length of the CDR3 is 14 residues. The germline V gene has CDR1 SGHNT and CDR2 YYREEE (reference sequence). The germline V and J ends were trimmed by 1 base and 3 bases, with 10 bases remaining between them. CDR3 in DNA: TGTGCCAGCAGCTTGTCCTTCCAGGACACTGAAGCTTTCTTT. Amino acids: CASSLSFQDTEAFF.

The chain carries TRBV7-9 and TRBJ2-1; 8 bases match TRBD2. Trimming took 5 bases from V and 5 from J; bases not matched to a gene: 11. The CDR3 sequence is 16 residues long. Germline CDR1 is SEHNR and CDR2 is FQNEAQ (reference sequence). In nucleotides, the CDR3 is TGTGCCAGCAGCCCCTTCCTCTGGCGGGGGGACAATGAGCAGTTCTTC. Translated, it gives CASSPFLWRGDNEQFF.

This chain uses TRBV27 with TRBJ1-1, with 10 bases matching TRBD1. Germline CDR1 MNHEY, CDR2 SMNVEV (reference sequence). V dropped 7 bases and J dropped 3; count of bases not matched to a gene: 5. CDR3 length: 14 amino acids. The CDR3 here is CASMGQGIYTEAFF. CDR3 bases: TGTGCCAGCATGGGACAGGGGATATACACTGAAGCTTTCTTT.

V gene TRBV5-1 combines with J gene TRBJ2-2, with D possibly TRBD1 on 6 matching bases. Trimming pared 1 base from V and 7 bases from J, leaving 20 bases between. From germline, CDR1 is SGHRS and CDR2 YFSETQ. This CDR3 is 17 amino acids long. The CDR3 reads CASSLIHDRGMVGELFF. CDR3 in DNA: TGCGCCAGCAGCTTGATCCATGATAGGGGGATGGTCGGGGAGCTGTTTTTT.

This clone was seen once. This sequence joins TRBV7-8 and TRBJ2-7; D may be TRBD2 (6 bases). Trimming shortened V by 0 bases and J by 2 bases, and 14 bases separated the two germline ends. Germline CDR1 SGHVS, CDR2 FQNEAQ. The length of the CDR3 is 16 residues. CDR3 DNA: TGTGCCAGCAGCTTAGCGGACGGGAGAAGGGCCTACGAGCAGTACTTC. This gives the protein CASSLADGRRAYEQYF.

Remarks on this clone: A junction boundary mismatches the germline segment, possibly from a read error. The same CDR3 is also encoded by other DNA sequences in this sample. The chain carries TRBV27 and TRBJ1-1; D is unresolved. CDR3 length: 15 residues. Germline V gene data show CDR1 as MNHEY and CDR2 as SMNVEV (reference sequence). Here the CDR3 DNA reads TGTGCCAGCAGTTTAGGATTCGGAGGCGCCACTGAGGCTTTCTTT. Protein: CASSLGFGGATEAFF.

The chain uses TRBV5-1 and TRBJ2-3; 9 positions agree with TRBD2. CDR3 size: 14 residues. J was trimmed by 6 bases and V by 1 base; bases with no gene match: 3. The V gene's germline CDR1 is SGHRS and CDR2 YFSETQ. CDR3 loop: CASSLSSGGDTQYF. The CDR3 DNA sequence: TGCGCCAGCAGCTTGAGTAGCGGGGGCGATACGCAGTATTTT. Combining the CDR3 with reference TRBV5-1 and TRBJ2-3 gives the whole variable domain KAGVTQTPRYLIKTRGQQVTLSCSPISGHRSVSWYQQTPGQGLQFLFEYFSETQRNKGNFPGRFSGRQFSNSRSEMNVSTLELGDSALYLCASSLSSGGDTQYFGPGTRLTVL.

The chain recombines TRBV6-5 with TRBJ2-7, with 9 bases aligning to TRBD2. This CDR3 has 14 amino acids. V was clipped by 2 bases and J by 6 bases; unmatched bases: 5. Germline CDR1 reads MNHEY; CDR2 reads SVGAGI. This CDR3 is CASSYRREGREQYF. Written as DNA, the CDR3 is TGTGCCAGCAGTTACCGGCGGGAGGGCCGCGAGCAGTACTTC.

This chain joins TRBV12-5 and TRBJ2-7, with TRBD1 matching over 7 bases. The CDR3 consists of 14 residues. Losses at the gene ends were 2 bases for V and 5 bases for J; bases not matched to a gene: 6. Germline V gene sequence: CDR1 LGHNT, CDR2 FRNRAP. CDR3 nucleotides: TGTGCTAGTGGTTTGACAGGGGCGCTAGACGAGCAGTACTTC. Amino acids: CASGLTGALDEQYF. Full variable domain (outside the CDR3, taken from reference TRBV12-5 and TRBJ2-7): DARVTQTPRHKVTEMGQEVTMRCQPILGHNTVFWYRQTMMQGLELLAYFRNRAPLDDSGMPKDRFSAEMPDATLATLKIQPSEPRDSAVYFCASGLTGALDEQYFGPGTRLTVT.

The CDR3 protein is CASSQEGGLNTEAFF. The CDR3 DNA follows: TGCGCCAGCAGCCAAGAAGGGGGACTGAACACTGAAGCTTTCTTT. The chain has TRBV4-3 and TRBJ1-1; possibly TRBD1 for D (6 bases). Trimming removed 0 bases from V and 0 bases from J, with 8 bases in between. CDR3 length: 15 amino acids. CDR1 is LGHNA, CDR2 YSLEER, per germline.

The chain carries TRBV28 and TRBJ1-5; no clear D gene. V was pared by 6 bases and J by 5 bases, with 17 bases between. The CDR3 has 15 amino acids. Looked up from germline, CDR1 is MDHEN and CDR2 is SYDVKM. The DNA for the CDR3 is TGTGCCAGCAGGCCTTACGAGGGTTCTGATCAGCCCCAGCATTTT. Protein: CASRPYEGSDQPQHF.

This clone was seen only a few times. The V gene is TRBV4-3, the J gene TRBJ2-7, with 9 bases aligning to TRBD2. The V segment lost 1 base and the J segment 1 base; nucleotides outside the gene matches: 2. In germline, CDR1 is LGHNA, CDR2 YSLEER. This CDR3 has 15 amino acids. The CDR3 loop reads CASSQGLADSYEQYF. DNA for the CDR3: TGCGCCAGCAGCCAAGGACTAGCGGATTCCTACGAGCAGTACTTC.